This entry is about one TCR beta chain. Its specificity is unknown. This entry comes from a study of Ad26.COV2.S vaccination and SARS-CoV-2 variants. Clones were sequenced by immunoSEQ multiplex PCR, and TCRdb holds only the in-frame ones, with some missing. The sample has roughly 380,000 clones, about 90% seen once; the top ten hold 3.9%. The V and J ends lost 5 bases and 5 bases respectively, with 12 bases between them. This CDR3 spans 13 amino acids. Looked up from germline, CDR1 is SGHTA and CDR2 is FQGNSA. Findings and limits, study-wide: Breadth, reportedly substantial, characterized the spike-specific CD8+ and CD4+ T cell responses after vaccination. An underestimation of total T cell responses may have resulted from the TCR breadth and depth analyses. Similar non-spike TCR breadth was observed in recipients of vaccine and of placebo.

This receptor was obtained from a human donor who had recovered from COVID-19. The specimen comprised peripheral blood, sampled after recovery from COVID-19. The chain links TRBV7-2 to TRBJ1-1; the D gene is possibly TRBD1 (6 bases). CDR3 region: CASSLQGSTEAFF. The CDR3 DNA follows: TGTGCCAGCAGCCTACAGGGCTCGACTGAAGCTTTCTTT.